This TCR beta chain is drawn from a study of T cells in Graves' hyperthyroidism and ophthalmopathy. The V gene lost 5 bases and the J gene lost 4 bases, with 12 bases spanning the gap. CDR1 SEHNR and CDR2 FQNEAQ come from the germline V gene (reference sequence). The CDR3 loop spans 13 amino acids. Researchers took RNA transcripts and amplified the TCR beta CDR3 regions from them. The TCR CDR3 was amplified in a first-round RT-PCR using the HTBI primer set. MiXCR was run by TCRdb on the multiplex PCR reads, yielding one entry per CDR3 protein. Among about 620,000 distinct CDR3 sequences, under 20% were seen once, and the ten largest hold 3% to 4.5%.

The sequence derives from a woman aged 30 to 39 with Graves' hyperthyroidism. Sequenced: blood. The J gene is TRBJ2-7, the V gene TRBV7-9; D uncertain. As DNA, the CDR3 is TGTGCCAGCAGCCCAACAGACACATACGAGCAGTACTTC. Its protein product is CASSPTDTYEQYF.